Presented here are 17 T cell receptor beta chains from one specimen sequenced in a study of blood T cell repertoires in COVID-19 (dated by TCRdb to about 2020). The library was generated by the immunoSEQ multiplex PCR assay. The table was pulled from immuneACCESS by TCRdb, which kept in-frame rearrangements only. Such tables lose some clones; where checked, under half of the loss comes from unresolved V genes, and the rest has no known cause. Present in this sample are fewer than 200,000 clones, about 85% of which were seen just once. The biggest ten clones account for approximately 8.2% of the sample. The sequenced material came from peripheral blood. The receptors originated from a woman of 80 years or more with COVID-19, enrolled during active disease.

This clone was found many times. The chain uses TRBV9 and TRBJ1-6; D is ambiguous. V shed 1 base and J shed 10 bases, with 12 bases lying between them. The CDR3 has 14 residues. Germline lookup yields CDR1 SGDLS and CDR2 YYNGEE. CDR3 in DNA: TGTGCCAGCAGCGTACGGAGGGAGAGGTCACCCCTCCACTTT. Translated, it gives CASSVRRERSPLHF. Variable domain in full (rest from reference TRBV9 and TRBJ1-6): DSGVTQTPKHLITATGQRVTLRCSPRSGDLSVYWYQQSLDQGLQFLIQYYNGEERAKGNILERFSAQQFPDLHSELNLSSLELGDSALYFCASSVRRERSPLHFGNGTRLTVT.

The chain joins TRBV25-1 to TRBJ1-5; D unclear. Trimming pared 0 bases from V and 7 bases from J, leaving 10 bases between. The CDR3 sequence is 14 residues long. Germline V gene sequence: CDR1 MGHDK, CDR2 SYGVNS. CDR3 in DNA: TGTGCCAGCAGTGAATATCAGGTAGAACAGCCCCAGCATTTT. Translated: CASSEYQVEQPQHF.

The rearrangement joins TRBV5-1 to TRBJ2-5; 7 bases align to TRBD1. The CDR3 loop spans 14 amino acids. Germline CDR1 is SGHRS and CDR2 is YFSETQ. The J segment lost 3 bases and the V segment lost 4 bases, leaving 6 bases of the junction unmatched. For the CDR3, the DNA is TGCGCCAGCAGCACCGGGACAGCCGAAGAGACCCAGTACTTC. Amino acid sequence: CASSTGTAEETQYF. The variable domain in full, completed from reference TRBV5-1 and TRBJ2-5, reads KAGVTQTPRYLIKTRGQQVTLSCSPISGHRSVSWYQQTPGQGLQFLFEYFSETQRNKGNFPGRFSGRQFSNSRSEMNVSTLELGDSALYLCASSTGTAEETQYFGPGTRLLVL.

The chain uses TRBV20-1 and TRBJ1-4; TRBD1 might be the D (6 bases). V lost 3 bases and J 4 bases, leaving 15 bases between the germline ends. The germline V gene encodes CDR1 DFQATT and CDR2 SNEGSKA (reference sequence). This CDR3 has 15 amino acids. The CDR3 protein is CSASRGQGVNEKLFF. Written as DNA, the CDR3 is TGCAGTGCTAGTCGGGGACAAGGGGTTAATGAAAAACTGTTTTTT.

This clone has a single count. The chain uses TRBV5-1 and TRBJ1-1; perhaps TRBD1 as D (5 bases). The CDR3 extends over 15 amino acids. The V gene's germline CDR1 is SGHRS and CDR2 YFSETQ. Trimming stripped 0 bases from V and 4 bases from J, with 13 bases between. As DNA, the CDR3 is TGCGCCAGCAGCTTGGCCCCCGAAACAGGCACTGAAGCTTTCTTT. This sequence encodes CASSLAPETGTEAFF.

This chain connects TRBV10-3 to TRBJ2-7; TRBD2 matches at 12 bases. The CDR3 sequence is 16 residues long. The V segment lost 3 bases and the J segment 5 bases; nucleotides outside the gene matches: 8. Germline V gives CDR1 ENHRY, CDR2 SYGVKD. The CDR3 is CAISDRLAGGLNEQYF. CDR3 nucleotide sequence: TGTGCCATCAGTGACCGGCTAGCGGGAGGGCTGAACGAGCAGTACTTC.

This clone has only one observation. V and J are TRBV5-6 and TRBJ2-2; 9 bases line up with TRBD2. Trimming took 1 base from V and 4 from J; bases not matched to a gene: 5. In germline, CDR1 is SGHDT, CDR2 YYEEEE. The CDR3 sequence is 16 residues long. In DNA, the CDR3 is TGTGCCAGCAGCTTGAGGCTGACTAGCGGCACCGGGGAGCTGTTTTTT. The encoded protein is CASSLRLTSGTGELFF.

This clone was recorded once. V gene TRBV4-1 combines with J gene TRBJ1-1; TRBD1 agrees at 9 bases. CDR3 length equals 15 residues. Germline-derived CDR1 and CDR2 are MGHRA and YSYEKL. Losses at the gene ends were 2 bases for V and 6 bases for J; bases not matched to a gene: 7. The CDR3 coding sequence is TGCGCCAGCAGCCAACGCGGACAGGGGAAGGCTGAAGCTTTCTTT. It is translated as CASSQRGQGKAEAFF.

The chain joins TRBV28 to TRBJ2-5, with 8 bases identical to TRBD2. The CDR3 contains 14 residues. V dropped 8 bases and J dropped 4; count of bases not matched to a gene: 9. Germline CDR1 is MDHEN and CDR2 is SYDVKM. For the CDR3, the DNA is TGTGCCAGCCGCCAAGCGGGAGTCTTAGAGACCCAGTACTTC. Residues: CASRQAGVLETQYF.

The rearrangement links TRBV15 to TRBJ2-7, with a tentative D call TRBD2 (5 bases). Germline V gene lookup returns CDR1 LNHNV and CDR2 YYDKDF (reference sequence). CDR3 length: 15 residues. V lost 2 bases and J lost 5, with 16 bases in between. CDR3 in amino acids: CATSRFLADLNEQYF. In DNA form, the CDR3 reads TGTGCCACCAGCAGATTTCTAGCTGATCTGAACGAGCAGTACTTC.

The sample holds one count of this clone. V usage is TRBV28 and J usage is TRBJ1-1; 7 bases match TRBD1. The CDR3 totals 16 residues. CDR1 is MDHEN, CDR2 SYDVKM, per germline. After removal of 5 bases from V and 5 bases from J, the junction contained 14 bases not matched to a gene. The CDR3: CASSKGVWAGGTEAFF. The CDR3 region has the DNA TGTGCCAGCAGTAAAGGGGTGTGGGCAGGGGGTACTGAAGCTTTCTTT. The complete variable domain, with remaining parts taken from reference TRBV28 and TRBJ1-1, reads DVKVTQSSRYLVKRTGEKVFLECVQDMDHENMFWYRQDPGLGLRLIYFSYDVKMKEKGDIPEGYSVSREKKERFSLILESASTNQTSMYLCASSKGVWAGGTEAFFGQGTRLTVV.

This clone came up a few times. The CDR3 spells CASSQPGTGWISPLHF. Here the CDR3 DNA reads TGTGCCAGCAGCCAACCCGGGACAGGGTGGATTTCACCCCTCCACTTT. The chain recombines TRBV3-1 (or the pseudogene TRBV3-2) with TRBJ1-6; TRBD1 aligns across 9 bases. The length of the CDR3 is 16 residues. Losses at the gene ends were 2 bases for V and 9 bases for J; bases not matched to a gene: 8. Germline CDR1 LGHDT, CDR2 YNNKEL (reference sequence).

The chain combines TRBV19 with TRBJ1-5; D gene unclear. Germline V CDR1 and CDR2: LNHDA, SQIVND (reference sequence). The CDR3 has 15 amino acids. V lost 3 bases and J 4 bases, leaving 13 bases between the germline ends. Here the CDR3 DNA reads TGTGCCAGTAGTATTTTTACGGCGGGAAATCAGCCCCAGCATTTT. It encodes CASSIFTAGNQPQHF. The entire variable domain, with the rest obtained from reference TRBV19 and TRBJ1-5, is as follows: DGGITQSPKYLFRKEGQNVTLSCEQNLNHDAMYWYRQDPGQGLRLIYYSQIVNDFQKGDIAEGYSVSREKKESFPLTVTSAQKNPTAFYLCASSIFTAGNQPQHFGDGTRLSIL.

The genes are TRBV29-1 and TRBJ2-7; D gene uncertain. The CDR3 runs to 12 residues. Germline loops: CDR1 SQVTM, CDR2 ANQGSEA. Trimming took off 2 bases at V and 6 bases at J, with 11 bases between the two ends. The CDR3 sequence: CSVELARSEQYF. The CDR3 region has the DNA TGCAGCGTTGAATTGGCACGCTCCGAGCAGTACTTC.

The rearrangement joins TRBV5-1 to TRBJ2-3, with a possible D match to TRBD2 (6 bases). V was pared by 3 bases and J by 4 bases, with 24 bases between. The CDR3 runs to 18 residues. From germline, CDR1 is SGHRS and CDR2 YFSETQ. CDR3 nucleotides: TGCGCCAGCAGCTATACTCGGGACTCCCTGGGGCGGGCAGATACGCAGTATTTT. This codes for CASSYTRDSLGRADTQYF.

The chain couples TRBV18 to TRBJ1-2, with 11 bases identical to TRBD1. J gave up 5 bases and V 5 bases, and 4 bases lay outside the gene matches. The germline gives CDR1 KGHSH, CDR2 LQKENI. The CDR3 has 14 residues. The CDR3 coding sequence is TGTGCCAGCTCAACCGGGACAGGGGGTTATGGCTACACCTTC. The encoded protein is CASSTGTGGYGYTF.

This clone was detected once. V gene TRBV2 combines with J gene TRBJ2-2; D is uncertain. Germline V gene sequence: CDR1 SNHLY, CDR2 FYNNEI. Trimming left V 2 bases short and J 2 bases short, with 9 bases between. The CDR3 runs to 15 residues. CDR3 region: CASSERGLNTGELFF. CDR3 sequence (DNA): TGTGCCAGCAGTGAACGCGGCCTTAACACCGGGGAGCTGTTTTTT.